The 14 T cell receptor beta chains presented below share a single source sample, sequenced in a study of blood T cell repertoires in COVID-19. TCRdb's table, derived via immunoSEQ multiplex PCR, lists solely in-frame clones and lacks some. The table includes around 83,000 clones, 85% to 90% detected once. Source material: peripheral blood. These receptors were taken from a woman in her 70s with acute or convalescent COVID-19.

The V and J genes are TRBV18 and TRBJ2-3; 7 nucleotides match TRBD2. J lost 2 bases, V lost 3 bases, and 11 bases had no gene match. Germline lookup yields CDR1 KGHSH and CDR2 LQKENI. The CDR3 extends over 17 amino acids. The CDR3 region has the DNA TGTGCCAGCTCACCTTTGACCGGGACTACCTACACAGATACGCAGTATTTT. Amino acid sequence: CASSPLTGTTYTDTQYF.

This chain links TRBV27 with TRBJ1-2; the match to TRBD1 covers 9 bases. The CDR3 is 14 residues long. J lost 4 bases, V lost 3 bases, and 3 bases had no gene match. From germline, CDR1 is MNHEY and CDR2 SMNVEV (reference sequence). The CDR3 bases are TGTGCCAGCAGTTTGACAGGGGGGGGCTATGGCTACACCTTC. Translating it yields CASSLTGGGYGYTF.

J is TRBJ1-5 and V is TRBV6-6, with a weak D call TRBD1 (6 bases). V lost 0 bases, J lost 4 bases, and 10 bases lay in between. The CDR3 totals 15 residues. Germline V gene data show CDR1 as MNHNY and CDR2 as SVGAGI (reference sequence). CDR3 in DNA: TGTGCCAGCAGTTACTCAGGCAGGGGAAATCAGCCCCAGCATTTT. Its protein product is CASSYSGRGNQPQHF.

The chain recombines TRBV3-1 (or the pseudogene TRBV3-2) with TRBJ2-7, with 8 bases identical to TRBD2. CDR3 length: 16 amino acids. Germline lookup yields CDR1 LGHDT and CDR2 YNNKEL (reference sequence). The trim removed 0 bases at V and 0 bases at J, leaving 4 bases unmatched. CDR3 in amino acids: CASSQEGGRSSYEQYV. CDR3 DNA sequence: TGTGCCAGCAGCCAAGAAGGCGGGAGGAGCTCCTACGAGCAGTACGTC.

This clone was picked up one time. The chain uses TRBV27 and TRBJ1-1; D call uncertain. The germline gives CDR1 MNHEY, CDR2 SMNVEV (reference sequence). The CDR3 totals 16 residues. The V end was cut by 4 bases, the J end by 0 bases, with 15 bases between. The CDR3 sequence: CASSSLGRELNTEAFF. The DNA of the CDR3 is TGTGCCAGCAGTTCACTCGGTCGGGAACTGAACACTGAAGCTTTCTTT.

The chain links TRBV9 to TRBJ1-1, with 7 bases aligning to TRBD1. The CDR3 consists of 15 residues. Germline CDR1 is SGDLS and CDR2 is YYNGEE. Trimming at V came to 1 base and at J to 3 bases, leaving 6 bases not matched to a gene. The CDR3 protein is CASSVTTGVDTEAFF. The DNA of the CDR3 is TGTGCCAGCAGCGTAACAACAGGGGTGGACACTGAAGCTTTCTTT.

This chain links TRBV19 with TRBJ1-2, with TRBD1 matching 12 bases. The CDR3 totals 17 residues. The V gene end was trimmed by 2 bases and the J gene end by 0 bases; junction bases not matched to a gene: 4. Germline CDR1 is LNHDA and CDR2 is SQIVND (reference sequence). The CDR3 coding sequence is TGTGCCAGTAGTATAACCGGGACAGGGGGCTCTAACTATGGCTACACCTTC. This translates into CASSITGTGGSNYGYTF. Filled out from reference TRBV19 and TRBJ1-2, the complete variable domain reads DGGITQSPKYLFRKEGQNVTLSCEQNLNHDAMYWYRQDPGQGLRLIYYSQIVNDFQKGDIAEGYSVSREKKESFPLTVTSAQKNPTAFYLCASSITGTGGSNYGYTFGSGTRLTVV.

The chain employs TRBV27 and TRBJ2-1; D is possibly TRBD1 (5 bases). V lost 0 bases, J lost 0 bases, and 15 bases lay in between. Germline V gene lookup returns CDR1 MNHEY and CDR2 SMNVEV (reference sequence). The CDR3 totals 18 residues. CDR3 bases: TGTGCCAGCAGTTTATCGCTGACAGCCCCCAGCTCCTACAATGAGCAGTTCTTC. It yields the protein CASSLSLTAPSSYNEQFF.

The V gene is TRBV5-1, the J gene TRBJ2-2, with a possible D match to TRBD2 (5 bases). The CDR3 has 14 residues. V dropped 4 bases and J dropped 1 base, with 8 bases sitting between them. From germline, CDR1 is SGHRS and CDR2 YFSETQ. DNA of the CDR3: TGCGCCAGCAGCGTCGGGATGAACACCGGGGAGCTGTTTTTT. Translated, it gives CASSVGMNTGELFF.

This rearrangement joins TRBV24-1 to TRBJ2-3, with D possibly being TRBD2 (5 bases). Trimming cost V 3 bases and J 3 bases, with 12 bases left between them. The CDR3 is made up of 15 amino acids. Germline assignment: CDR1 KGHDR and CDR2 SFDVKD. The CDR3 DNA reads TGTGCCACCAGTGATGTTGCGGGTCTGACAGATACGCAGTATTTT. Its protein is CATSDVAGLTDTQYF.

This clone was observed once. CDR3 sequence: CASSLLAGVGTDTQYF. The CDR3 coding sequence is TGTGCCAGCAGCCTCCTAGCGGGGGTCGGCACAGATACGCAGTATTTT. The genes are TRBV11-2 and TRBJ2-3, with 10 bases lining up with TRBD2. CDR3 length equals 16 residues. V shed 5 bases and J 1 base; nucleotides not matched to a gene: 6. Germline V gives CDR1 SGHAT, CDR2 FQNNGV.

This clone was detected only once. This CDR3 reads CASSQDPVSGNTIYF. The CDR3 region has the DNA TGCGCCAGCAGCCAAGATCCCGTCTCTGGAAACACCATATATTTT. The gene calls are TRBV4-1 and TRBJ1-3; no reliable D call. Germline CDR1 reads MGHRA; CDR2 reads YSYEKL. CDR3 size: 15 residues. V was cut by 0 bases and J by 0 bases, with 6 bases left in between.

This chain joins TRBV18 and TRBJ2-1; 14 nucleotides line up with TRBD2. Unmatched junction bases numbered 14, after V lost 6 bases and J lost 4 bases. The CDR3 spans 19 residues. The germline gives CDR1 KGHSH, CDR2 LQKENI. CDR3 coding DNA: TGTGCCAGCTCCCCGGGACTAGCGGGAGTTTCGTTTGGGTACAATGAGCAGTTCTTC. Its protein product is CASSPGLAGVSFGYNEQFF.

The chain has TRBV20-1 and TRBJ2-3; 8 bases line up with TRBD1. The CDR3 extends over 15 amino acids. J gave up 0 bases and V 5 bases, and 7 bases lay outside the gene matches. Per the germline V gene, CDR1 is DFQATT and CDR2 is SNEGSKA (reference sequence). CDR3 nucleotides: TGCAGTGCTCGTGACAGGGGCACTAGCACAGATACGCAGTATTTT. It yields the protein CSARDRGTSTDTQYF.